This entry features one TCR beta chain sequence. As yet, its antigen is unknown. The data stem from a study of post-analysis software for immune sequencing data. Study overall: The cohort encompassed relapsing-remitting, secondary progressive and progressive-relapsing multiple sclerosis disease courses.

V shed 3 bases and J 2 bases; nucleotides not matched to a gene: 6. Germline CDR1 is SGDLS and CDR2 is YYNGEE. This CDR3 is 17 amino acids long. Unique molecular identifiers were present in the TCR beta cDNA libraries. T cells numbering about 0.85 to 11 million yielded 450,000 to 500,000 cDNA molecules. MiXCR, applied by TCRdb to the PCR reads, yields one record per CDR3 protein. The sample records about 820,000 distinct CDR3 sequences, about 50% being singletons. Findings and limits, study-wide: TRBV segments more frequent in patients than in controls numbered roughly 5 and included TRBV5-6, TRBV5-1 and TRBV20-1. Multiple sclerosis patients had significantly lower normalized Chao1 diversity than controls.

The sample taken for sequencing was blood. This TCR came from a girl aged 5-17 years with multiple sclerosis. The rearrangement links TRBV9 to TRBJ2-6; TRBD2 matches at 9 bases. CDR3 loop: CASSATLAGTGANVLTF. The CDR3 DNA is TGTGCCAGCAGCGCGACGCTAGCGGGGACTGGGGCCAACGTCCTGACTTTC.